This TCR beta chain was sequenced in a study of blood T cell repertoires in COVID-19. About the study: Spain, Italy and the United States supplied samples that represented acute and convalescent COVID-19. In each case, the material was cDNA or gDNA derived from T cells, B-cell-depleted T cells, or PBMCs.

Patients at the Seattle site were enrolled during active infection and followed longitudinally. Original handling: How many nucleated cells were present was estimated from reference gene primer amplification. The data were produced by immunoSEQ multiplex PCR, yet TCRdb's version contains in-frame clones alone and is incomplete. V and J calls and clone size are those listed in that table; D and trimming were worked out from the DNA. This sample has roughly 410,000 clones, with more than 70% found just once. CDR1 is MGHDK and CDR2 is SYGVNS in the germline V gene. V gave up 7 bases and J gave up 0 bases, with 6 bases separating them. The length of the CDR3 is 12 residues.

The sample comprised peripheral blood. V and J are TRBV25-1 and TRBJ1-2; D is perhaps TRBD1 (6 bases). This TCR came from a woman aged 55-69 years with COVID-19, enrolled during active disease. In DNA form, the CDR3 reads TGTGCCAGCACAGGGGCTAACTATGGCTACACCTTC. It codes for CASTGANYGYTF.